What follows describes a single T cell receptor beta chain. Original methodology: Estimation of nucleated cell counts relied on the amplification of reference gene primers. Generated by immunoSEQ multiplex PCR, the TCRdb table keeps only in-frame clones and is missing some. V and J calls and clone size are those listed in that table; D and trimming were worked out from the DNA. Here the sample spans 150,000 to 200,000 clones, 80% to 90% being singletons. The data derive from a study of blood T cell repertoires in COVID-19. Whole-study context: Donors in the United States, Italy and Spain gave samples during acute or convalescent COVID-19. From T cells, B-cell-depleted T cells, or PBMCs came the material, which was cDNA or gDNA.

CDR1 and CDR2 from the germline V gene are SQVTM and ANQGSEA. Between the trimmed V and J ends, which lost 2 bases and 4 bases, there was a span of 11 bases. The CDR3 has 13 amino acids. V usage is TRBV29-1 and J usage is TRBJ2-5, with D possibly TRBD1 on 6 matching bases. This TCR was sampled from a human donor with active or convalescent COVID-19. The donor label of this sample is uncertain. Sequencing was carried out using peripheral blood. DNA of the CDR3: TGCAGCGTTGAATCGCACAGGGTAGAGACCCAGTACTTC. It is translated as CSVESHRVETQYF.